The next 31 T cell receptor beta chains were all read from a single sample in a study of cytomegalovirus exposure and HLA in healthy donors. This PCR relied on a set of 60 Vbeta primers and 13 Jbeta primers. Method: immunoSEQ multiplex PCR; TCRdb's copy keeps in-frame clones and lacks some. Recorded for this sample: 100,000 or so clones. Sequencing input: PBMCs. These receptors all come from a man aged 45 to 65 in good health and CMV-seronegative.

The chain recombines TRBV5-1 with TRBJ1-2; possibly TRBD1 for D (6 bases). Per germline, CDR1 SGHRS and CDR2 YFSETQ. There are 14 residues in the CDR3. The V and J ends lost 0 bases and 4 bases respectively, with 10 bases between them. In nucleotides, the CDR3 is TGCGCCAGCAGCTTGGATCCAGGGGCCTATGGCTACACCTTC. Its protein product is CASSLDPGAYGYTF.

The V call is TRBV10-3, the J call TRBJ2-2; TRBD1 matches 10 bases. The CDR3 totals 15 residues. The V gene end was trimmed by 3 bases and the J gene end by 5 bases; junction bases not matched to a gene: 3. Per germline, CDR1 ENHRY and CDR2 SYGVKD. CDR3 amino acids: CAISDGQGGTGELFF. DNA of the CDR3: TGTGCCATCAGTGACGGACAGGGGGGAACCGGGGAGCTGTTTTTT.

V and J are TRBV7-2 and TRBJ2-1, with TRBD1 identical over 7 bases. This CDR3 has 14 amino acids. CDR1 and CDR2 from the germline V gene are SGHTA and FQGNSA. Germline trimming cut 5 bases from V and 7 bases from J; bases unmatched to any gene: 8. CDR3 region: CASSGDPRGNEQFF. CDR3 sequence (DNA): TGTGCCAGCAGCGGCGACCCCAGGGGGAATGAGCAGTTCTTC.

The genes are TRBV29-1 and TRBJ1-2; the D is unclear. The CDR3 consists of 11 residues. V was pared by 3 bases and J by 8 bases, with 10 bases between. Germline-derived CDR1 and CDR2 are SQVTM and ANQGSEA. In nucleotides, the CDR3 is TGCAGCGTTGACGGGTTACACGGCTACACCTTC. Translated, it gives CSVDGLHGYTF.

The chain links TRBV12-5 to TRBJ2-7; D is possibly TRBD1 (6 bases). CDR1 and CDR2 from the germline V gene are LGHNT and FRNRAP. The CDR3 extends over 16 amino acids. V was shortened by 1 base and J by 5 bases, with 18 bases between the two germline ends. The CDR3 is CASGLAPGTAGDEQYF. In DNA form, the CDR3 reads TGTGCTAGTGGTTTGGCTCCGGGGACCGCAGGGGACGAGCAGTACTTC. The entire variable domain, with the rest obtained from reference TRBV12-5 and TRBJ2-7, is as follows: DARVTQTPRHKVTEMGQEVTMRCQPILGHNTVFWYRQTMMQGLELLAYFRNRAPLDDSGMPKDRFSAEMPDATLATLKIQPSEPRDSAVYFCASGLAPGTAGDEQYFGPGTRLTVT.

The J gene is TRBJ2-7, the V gene TRBV18; D might be TRBD2 (5 bases). From germline, CDR1 is KGHSH and CDR2 LQKENI. The ends were cut back, 3 bases at V and 0 bases at J, with 12 bases in the middle. The CDR3 covers 15 residues. CDR3 DNA: TGTGCCAGCTCACCCACATCGGGGTTCTCCTACGAGCAGTACTTC. It is translated as CASSPTSGFSYEQYF.

Here the CDR3 reads CASSSQGGSYNEQFF. The DNA of the CDR3 is TGTGCCAGCAGCAGCCAGGGGGGCTCCTACAATGAGCAGTTCTTC. The rearrangement uses TRBV7-2 and TRBJ2-1; D possibly corresponds to TRBD1 (7 bases). Germline loops: CDR1 SGHTA, CDR2 FQGNSA. V gave up 5 bases and J gave up 0 bases, with 11 bases separating them. The CDR3 contains 15 residues. The variable domain in full, with the rest retrieved from reference TRBV7-2 and TRBJ2-1, is GAGVSQSPSNKVTEKGKDVELRCDPISGHTALYWYRQSLGQGLEFLIYFQGNSAPDKSGLPSDRFSAERTGGSVSTLTIQRTQQEDSAVYLCASSSQGGSYNEQFFGPGTRLTVL.

This sequence joins TRBV5-1 and TRBJ2-3; no firm D call. V was trimmed by 4 bases and J by 6 bases, leaving 9 bases between them. This CDR3 comprises 12 residues. Germline-derived CDR1 and CDR2 are SGHRS and YFSETQ. The CDR3 reads CASSQNRDTQYF. CDR3 DNA: TGCGCCAGCAGCCAAAACCGGGATACGCAGTATTTT.

The chain recombines TRBV11-2 with TRBJ1-2; possibly TRBD1 for D (5 bases). This CDR3 contains 13 residues. CDR1 and CDR2 from the germline V gene are SGHAT and FQNNGV. Trimming cost V 1 base and J 4 bases, with 7 bases left between them. CDR3 sequence (DNA): TGTGCCAGCAGCTTAGTTACAGGCTATGGCTACACCTTC. It yields the protein CASSLVTGYGYTF.

The chain carries TRBV5-1 and TRBJ1-2; TRBD1 aligns across 7 bases. The CDR3 is 14 residues long. The J segment lost 8 bases and the V segment lost 6 bases, leaving 13 bases of the junction unmatched. Germline V gene lookup returns CDR1 SGHRS and CDR2 YFSETQ. CDR3 DNA: TGCGCCAGCACCGACCTCACAGGGGTAGAGGGCTACACCTTC. Translated, it gives CASTDLTGVEGYTF.

The rearrangement joins TRBV19 to TRBJ2-7; perhaps TRBD1 as D (6 bases). Trimming took 3 bases from V and 4 from J, leaving 22 bases between them. Germline assignment: CDR1 LNHDA and CDR2 SQIVND (reference sequence). The CDR3 spans 17 residues. In nucleotides, the CDR3 is TGTGCCAGTAGTATTACGGGTCGAACGTGGGGGCCATACGAGCAGTACTTC. Protein: CASSITGRTWGPYEQYF. The full variable domain, in which reference TRBV19 and TRBJ2-7 provide the parts outside the CDR3, is DGGITQSPKYLFRKEGQNVTLSCEQNLNHDAMYWYRQDPGQGLRLIYYSQIVNDFQKGDIAEGYSVSREKKESFPLTVTSAQKNPTAFYLCASSITGRTWGPYEQYFGPGTRLTVT.

This chain uses TRBV6-1 with TRBJ2-7; tentative D call: TRBD1 (6 bases). V dropped 4 bases and J dropped 3 bases, with 13 bases sitting between them. This CDR3 is built from 14 residues. Germline V gene sequence: CDR1 MNHNS, CDR2 SASEGT. The CDR3 DNA follows: TGTGCCAGCAGTGCGATGACAGGTATCTACGAGCAGTACTTC. Encoded protein: CASSAMTGIYEQYF.

The genes are TRBV5-1 and TRBJ1-1; a weak D match, TRBD1 (6 bases). Per germline, CDR1 SGHRS and CDR2 YFSETQ. CDR3 length: 14 residues. The ends were cut back, 5 bases at V and 3 bases at J, with 14 bases in the middle. CDR3 protein: CASSHGQRDTEAFF. The CDR3 region has the DNA TGCGCCAGCAGTCACGGACAGAGAGACACTGAAGCTTTCTTT.

The chain employs TRBV6-5 and TRBJ1-3; D unresolved. Trimming took off 2 bases at V and 0 bases at J, with 11 bases between the two ends. CDR1 MNHEY and CDR2 SVGAGI come from the germline V gene. CDR3 size: 16 residues. The CDR3 region is CASSYGRTSSGNTIYF. For the CDR3, the DNA is TGTGCCAGCAGTTACGGCAGAACAAGCTCTGGAAACACCATATATTTT.

The V call is TRBV2, the J call TRBJ1-1, with a possible D match to TRBD1 (6 bases). Germline V lookup: CDR1 SNHLY, CDR2 FYNNEI. The CDR3 has 13 residues. V lost 3 bases and J lost 4, with 9 bases in between. CDR3: CASSEIQGTEAFF. The CDR3 DNA is TGTGCCAGCAGTGAGATACAGGGCACTGAAGCTTTCTTT.

V is TRBV5-1 and J is TRBJ2-5; 8 bases align to TRBD2. With V trimmed by 0 bases and J by 7 bases, 5 bases remained unmatched. Germline V gene data show CDR1 as SGHRS and CDR2 as YFSETQ. The CDR3 has 14 residues. Written as DNA, the CDR3 is TGCGCCAGCAGCTTGGCCGGGGGGGACGGGACCCAGTACTTC. Its translation: CASSLAGGDGTQYF.

This chain uses TRBV7-2 with TRBJ1-5, with 7 nucleotides matching TRBD1. V shed 1 base, J shed 6 bases, and the junction held 6 bases outside the gene matches. The CDR3 spans 15 residues. Germline lookup yields CDR1 SGHTA and CDR2 FQGNSA. In DNA form, the CDR3 reads TGTGCCAGCAGCTTAGTCGGTTCAGGGGGTCAGCCCCAGCATTTT. Translation: CASSLVGSGGQPQHF.

V and J are TRBV7-6 and TRBJ2-1; perhaps TRBD1 as D (6 bases). From germline, CDR1 is SGHVS and CDR2 FNYEAQ. The ends were cut back, 4 bases at V and 6 bases at J, with 19 bases in the middle. The CDR3 is 16 residues long. The CDR3 here is CASSSPDRLGGNEQFF. In nucleotides, the CDR3 is TGTGCCAGCAGCTCGCCCGACAGGCTCGGCGGCAATGAGCAGTTCTTC.

The V and J genes are TRBV19 and TRBJ2-7; 11 bases fit TRBD1. Germline lookup yields CDR1 LNHDA and CDR2 SQIVND (reference sequence). Unmatched junction bases numbered 7, after V lost 6 bases and J lost 6 bases. The CDR3 extends over 14 amino acids. The CDR3 protein is CASREGQGVGEQYF. The CDR3 DNA follows: TGTGCCAGTAGGGAGGGACAGGGGGTAGGCGAGCAGTACTTC.

This rearrangement joins TRBV7-9 to TRBJ2-5, with D possibly matching TRBD1 (6 bases). Trimming took off 5 bases at V and 7 bases at J, with 14 bases between the two ends. Per the germline V gene, CDR1 is SEHNR and CDR2 is FQNEAQ (reference sequence). This CDR3 spans 13 amino acids. CDR3: CASSQDRYGTQYF. In DNA form, the CDR3 reads TGTGCCAGCAGCCAGGACAGATATGGGACCCAGTACTTC.

CDR3 DNA: TGCAGCGTTGAGGCTAGCGGGAGGGCTGGTCTGGCCACCGGGGAGCTGTTTTTT. Encoded protein: CSVEASGRAGLATGELFF. The chain is built from TRBV29-1 and TRBJ2-2, with 12 bases fitting TRBD2. Germline V gene lookup returns CDR1 SQVTM and CDR2 ANQGSEA. The junction had 12 bases not matched to a gene; V was cut back by 3 bases and J by 4 bases. The CDR3 extends over 18 amino acids.

The chain recombines TRBV11-3 with TRBJ2-6; D gene uncertain. Germline CDR1 and CDR2: SGHNT and YENEEA. The V and J ends lost 5 bases and 0 bases respectively, with 5 bases between them. CDR3 size: 14 residues. The DNA for the CDR3 is TGTGCCAGCAGCGCCTACTCTGGGGCCAACGTCCTGACTTTC. Protein: CASSAYSGANVLTF.

The chain is built from TRBV6-7 and TRBJ1-3; D is unresolved. TRBV6-7 is flagged as an ORF with uncertain function. V lost 11 bases to trimming and J lost 0 bases, with 17 bases between them. This CDR3 contains 15 residues. CDR3 in amino acids: CARGGRLCSGNTIYF. CDR3 DNA: TGTGCCCGGGGAGGCAGACTTTGCTCTGGAAACACCATATATTTT.

With regard to this clone: Other DNA sequences in the same sample also yield this CDR3. This rearrangement joins TRBV19 to TRBJ1-1, with D possibly matching TRBD1 (5 bases). Per germline, CDR1 LNHDA and CDR2 SQIVND (reference sequence). This CDR3 has 14 amino acids. Trimming pared 1 base from V and 1 base from J, leaving 7 bases between. This chain's CDR3 is CASSIVGGNTEAFF. CDR3 coding DNA: TGTGCCAGTAGTATAGTGGGGGGGAACACTGAAGCTTTCTTT.

The chain is built from TRBV11-2 and TRBJ1-6; a possible D gene is TRBD1 (5 bases). Germline V lookup: CDR1 SGHAT, CDR2 FQNNGV. With 5 bases removed from V and 5 bases from J, the gap between germline ends came to 16 bases. The CDR3 runs to 16 residues. In DNA, the CDR3 is TGTGCCAGCAGCCCTCGGGCAGGGTTTAATAATTCACCCCTCCACTTT. Translating gives CASSPRAGFNNSPLHF.

The chain recombines TRBV18 with TRBJ2-7; possibly TRBD2 for D (7 bases). Per the germline V gene, CDR1 is KGHSH and CDR2 is LQKENI. CDR3 size: 18 residues. V dropped 1 base and J dropped 2 bases, with 21 bases sitting between them. The DNA for the CDR3 is TGTGCCAGCTCACCACTCGGGCTCCGGGGGGCAAGCGCCTACGAGCAGTACTTC. It is translated as CASSPLGLRGASAYEQYF.

V gene TRBV19 combines with J gene TRBJ1-1; D perhaps matches TRBD1 (6 bases). The CDR3 is 13 amino acids. Trimming pared 6 bases from V and 8 bases from J, leaving 16 bases between. Germline assignment: CDR1 LNHDA and CDR2 SQIVND (reference sequence). The CDR3 here is CASSPGGQREAFF. The CDR3 DNA sequence: TGTGCCAGTAGCCCCGGCGGACAGAGGGAAGCTTTCTTT.

The chain employs TRBV19 and TRBJ2-6; a weak D match, TRBD2 (6 bases). The CDR3 spans 16 residues. From germline, CDR1 is LNHDA and CDR2 SQIVND (reference sequence). Deletions cut 10 bases from V and 1 base from J, with 17 bases between. In DNA, the CDR3 is TGTGCCACCCACGATTCTCGGGGGTCTGGGGCCAACGTCCTGACTTTC. This codes for CATHDSRGSGANVLTF.

V is TRBV5-4 and J is TRBJ2-5; 9 bases agree with TRBD2. CDR3 size: 15 residues. Germline V gives CDR1 SGHNT, CDR2 YYREEE (reference sequence). Unmatched junction bases numbered 4, after V lost 0 bases and J lost 4 bases. Written as DNA, the CDR3 is TGTGCCAGCAGCTTGGATAGCGGGAGACGAGAGACCCAGTACTTC. This codes for CASSLDSGRRETQYF.

The chain couples TRBV30 to TRBJ2-5, with unresolved D. Germline V CDR1 and CDR2: GTSNPN, SVGIG (reference sequence). The CDR3 contains 11 residues. Trimming removed 0 bases at V and 5 bases at J, with 4 bases between. CDR3 sequence reads: CAWSVLETQYF. The CDR3 DNA sequence: TGTGCCTGGAGTGTACTGGAGACCCAGTACTTC.

The chain couples TRBV7-2 to TRBJ2-1; TRBD1 aligns across 10 bases. J was trimmed by 6 bases and V by 3 bases; bases with no gene match: 5. The CDR3 runs 15 residues. CDR1 is SGHTA, CDR2 FQGNSA, per germline. The chain's CDR3 is CASSFTGTGANEQFF. CDR3 coding DNA: TGTGCCAGCAGCTTCACCGGGACAGGGGCCAATGAGCAGTTCTTC.